A selection of T cell receptor beta chains follows, all from one sample in a study of OX40 agonist ivuxolimab in advanced cancers. TCRdb's table, derived via immunoSEQ multiplex PCR, lists solely in-frame clones and lacks some. The repertoire holds about 60,000 clones, about 83% seen once, with approximately 3.3% in the top ten. Source: CD4+ or CD8+ T cells sorted from blood, taken in a trial of the OX40 agonist ivuxolimab. Receptors originate from an adult with an advanced solid tumor such as melanoma, head and neck, liver or kidney cancer. Both conserved end residues are part of each CDR3. D genes are given only for firm matches.

J	V	D	CDR3	DNA
TRBJ2-2	TRBV7-3	TRBD2	CASSQRSGMETGELFF	TGTGCCAGCAGCCAACGAAGCGGGATGGAGACCGGGGAGCTGTTTTTT
TRBJ2-5	TRBV4-1	-	CASSQGQGGAETQYF	TGCGCCAGCAGCCAAGGACAGGGAGGTGCAGAGACCCAGTACTTC
TRBJ2-6	TRBV2	-	CASSRLKSSGANVLTF	TGTGCCAGCAGCCGACTAAAGAGCTCTGGGGCCAACGTCCTGACTTTC
TRBJ2-2	TRBV9	TRBD1	CASTTTGDTGELFF	TGTGCCAGCACCACGACAGGGGACACCGGGGAGCTGTTTTTT
TRBJ2-1	TRBV14	-	CASSPLSAASYNEQFF	TGTGCCAGCAGCCCCCTCAGCGCCGCCTCCTACAATGAGCAGTTCTTC
TRBJ1-2	TRBV30	-	CAWSDPRGAVNYGYTF	TGTGCCTGGAGTGACCCCCGGGGGGCGGTTAACTATGGCTACACCTTC
TRBJ2-1	TRBV11-3	-	CASSFLGTGGEQFF	TGTGCCAGCAGCTTTTTAGGGACCGGCGGTGAGCAGTTCTTC
TRBJ2-7	TRBV6-1	TRBD2	CASSGTSGRGTYEQYF	TGTGCCAGCAGTGGGACTAGCGGGAGGGGGACCTACGAGCAGTACTTC
TRBJ1-1	TRBV5-1	-	CASSLQGVYGSEAFF	TGCGCCAGCAGCTTACAGGGAGTTTACGGCTCTGAAGCTTTCTTT
TRBJ2-5	TRBV5-1	TRBD1	CASSSRTGKETQYF	TGCGCCAGCAGCTCCCGGACAGGGAAGGAGACCCAGTACTTC
TRBJ2-5	TRBV4-1	-	CASSQQQAQETQYF	TGCGCCAGCAGCCAACAACAAGCTCAAGAGACCCAGTACTTC
TRBJ2-3	TRBV30	-	CAWSGATDTQYF	TGTGCCTGGAGTGGGGCCACAGATACGCAGTATTTT
TRBJ2-3	TRBV5-1	-	CASSLGSSTDTQYF	TGCGCCAGCAGCTTGGGCTCGAGCACAGATACGCAGTATTTT
TRBJ2-1	TRBV6-1	-	CASTARPINNEQFF	TGTGCCAGCACCGCCCGCCCTATCAACAATGAGCAGTTCTTC
TRBJ1-6	TRBV11-2	-	CASSLVLGLESPLHF	TGTGCCAGCAGCTTAGTTCTGGGGCTGGAATCACCCCTCCACTTT
TRBJ2-3	TRBV29-1	-	CSYRDSLLDTQYF	TGCAGTTACCGGGACTCGCTCCTAGATACGCAGTATTTT